This TCR beta chain was identified during a study of T cells in localized non-small cell lung cancer. Whole-study findings and limits: Out of the top 100 tumor clones, a median around 56 were seen in adjacent lung. Adjacent uninvolved lung had the highest clonality, suggesting focused antigen responses.

Trimming shortened V by 3 bases and J by 7 bases, and 3 bases separated the two germline ends. Germline lookup yields CDR1 MNHEY and CDR2 SMNVEV (reference sequence). The CDR3 length is 11 residues. Assay used: immunoSEQ multiplex PCR; TCRdb lists only in-frame clones, some missing. The data show 24,000 or so clones, over 75% seen once. As concerns this clone: Antigen unknown.

The chain carries TRBV27 and TRBJ2-2; D call uncertain. The TCR was taken from a woman aged 35 to 70 with stage I lung adenocarcinoma. Source: peripheral blood, taken before any cancer treatment. In DNA form, the CDR3 reads TGTGCCAGCAGTTTTTACGGGGAGCTGTTTTTT. This sequence encodes CASSFYGELFF.